The clone carrying this T cell receptor beta chain was seen many times. What it binds is not known. Amplification of TCR beta CDR3 regions used RNA as the template. First-round RT-PCR with HTBI primers amplified the TCR CDR3 region. TCRdb used MiXCR to reprocess the multiplex PCR reads, holding one entry per CDR3 protein. The table lists under 400,000 distinct CDR3 sequences, around a quarter of them singletons. The CDR3 is 15 amino acids. The germline V gene has CDR1 LGHDT and CDR2 YNNKEL (reference sequence). With V trimmed by 4 bases and J by 7 bases, 9 bases remained unmatched. The data belong to a study of T cells in Graves' hyperthyroidism and ophthalmopathy. General study points: Stable hyperthyroidism was told apart from ophthalmopathy by a model built on 13 V-J features.

This rearrangement joins TRBV3-1 to TRBJ2-1; TRBD2 matches 8 bases. Sequenced sample: blood. This clonotype originated in a man aged 45-60 years with Graves' hyperthyroidism. CDR3 in amino acids: CASSPREGLGNEQFF. The CDR3 DNA sequence: TGTGCCAGCAGCCCTCGGGAGGGCCTTGGGAATGAGCAGTTCTTC.